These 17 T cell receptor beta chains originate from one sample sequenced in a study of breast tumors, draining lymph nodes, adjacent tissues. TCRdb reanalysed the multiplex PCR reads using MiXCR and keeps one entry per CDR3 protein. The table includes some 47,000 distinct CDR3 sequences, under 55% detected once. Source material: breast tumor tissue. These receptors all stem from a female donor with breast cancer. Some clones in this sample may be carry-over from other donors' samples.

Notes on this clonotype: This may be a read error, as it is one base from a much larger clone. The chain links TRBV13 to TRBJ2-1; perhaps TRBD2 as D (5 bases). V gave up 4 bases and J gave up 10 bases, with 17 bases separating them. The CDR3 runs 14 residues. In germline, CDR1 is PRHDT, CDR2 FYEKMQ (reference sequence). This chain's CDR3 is CASSSRTPDWEQFF. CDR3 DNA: TGTGCCAGCAGCTCCCGGACTCCCGATTGGGAGCAGTTCTTC.

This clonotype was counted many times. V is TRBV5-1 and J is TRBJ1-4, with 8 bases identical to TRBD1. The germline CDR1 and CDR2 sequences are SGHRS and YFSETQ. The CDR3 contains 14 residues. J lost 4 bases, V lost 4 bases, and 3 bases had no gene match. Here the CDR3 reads CASSIGQGNEKLFF. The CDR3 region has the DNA TGCGCCAGCAGCATAGGACAGGGTAATGAAAAACTGTTTTTT.

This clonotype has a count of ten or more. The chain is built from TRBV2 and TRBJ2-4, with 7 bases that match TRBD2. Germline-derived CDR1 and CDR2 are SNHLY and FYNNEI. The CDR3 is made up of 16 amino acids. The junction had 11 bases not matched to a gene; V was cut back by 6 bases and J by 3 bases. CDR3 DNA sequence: TGTGCCAGCAGCTCATCGACTAGCCAGGTCAAAAACATTCAGTACTTC. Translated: CASSSSTSQVKNIQYF.

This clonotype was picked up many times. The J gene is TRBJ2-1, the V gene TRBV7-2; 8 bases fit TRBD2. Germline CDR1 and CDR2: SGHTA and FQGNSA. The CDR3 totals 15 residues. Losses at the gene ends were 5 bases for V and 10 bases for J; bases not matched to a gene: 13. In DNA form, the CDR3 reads TGTGCCAGCAGCCACGGGGACGGGAGGGCCGGAGAGCAGTTCTTC. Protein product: CASSHGDGRAGEQFF.

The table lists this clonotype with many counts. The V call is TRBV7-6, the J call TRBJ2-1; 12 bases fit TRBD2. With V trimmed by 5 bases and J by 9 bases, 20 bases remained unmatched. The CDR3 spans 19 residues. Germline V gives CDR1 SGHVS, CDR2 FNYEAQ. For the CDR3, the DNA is TGTGCCAGCAGCCTCAGCTACGGGGGCACTAGCGGGAGGAGGTCTGAGCAGTTCTTC. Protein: CASSLSYGGTSGRRSEQFF. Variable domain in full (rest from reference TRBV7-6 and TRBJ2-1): GAGVSQSPRYKVTKRGQDVALRCDPISGHVSLYWYRQALGQGPEFLTYFNYEAQQDKSGLPNDRFSAERPEGSISTLTIQRTEQRDSAMYRCASSLSYGGTSGRRSEQFFGPGTRLTVL.

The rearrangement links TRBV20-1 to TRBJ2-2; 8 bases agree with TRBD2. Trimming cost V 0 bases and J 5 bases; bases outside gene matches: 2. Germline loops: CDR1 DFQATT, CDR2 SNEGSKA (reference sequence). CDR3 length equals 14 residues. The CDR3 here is CSAREPGGTGELFF. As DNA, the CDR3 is TGCAGTGCTAGAGAGCCGGGAGGGACCGGGGAGCTGTTTTTT.

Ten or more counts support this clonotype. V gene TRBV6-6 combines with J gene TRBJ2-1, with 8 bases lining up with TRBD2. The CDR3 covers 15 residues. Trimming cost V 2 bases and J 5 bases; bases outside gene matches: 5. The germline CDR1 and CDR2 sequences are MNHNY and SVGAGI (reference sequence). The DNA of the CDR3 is TGTGCCAGCAGTTACGACCTAGCGGGTAACAATGAGCAGTTCTTC. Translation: CASSYDLAGNNEQFF.

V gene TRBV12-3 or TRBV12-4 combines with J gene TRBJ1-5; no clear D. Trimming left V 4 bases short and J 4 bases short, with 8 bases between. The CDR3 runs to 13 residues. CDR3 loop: CASSSSQNQPQHF. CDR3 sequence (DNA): TGTGCCAGCAGTTCGTCCCAAAATCAGCCCCAGCATTTT.

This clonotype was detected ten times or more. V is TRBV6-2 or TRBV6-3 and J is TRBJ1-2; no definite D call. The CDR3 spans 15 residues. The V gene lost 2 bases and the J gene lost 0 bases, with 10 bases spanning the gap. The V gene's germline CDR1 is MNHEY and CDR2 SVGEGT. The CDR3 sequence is CASSYAVPANYGYTF. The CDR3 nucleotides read TGTGCCAGCAGTTACGCCGTACCAGCTAACTATGGCTACACCTTC.

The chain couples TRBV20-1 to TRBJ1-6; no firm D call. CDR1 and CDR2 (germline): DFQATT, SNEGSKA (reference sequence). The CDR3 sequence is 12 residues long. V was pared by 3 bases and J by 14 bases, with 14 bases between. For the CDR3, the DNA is TGCAGTGCTAGTACACAAGGATTAGCCCTCCACTTT. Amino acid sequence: CSASTQGLALHF.

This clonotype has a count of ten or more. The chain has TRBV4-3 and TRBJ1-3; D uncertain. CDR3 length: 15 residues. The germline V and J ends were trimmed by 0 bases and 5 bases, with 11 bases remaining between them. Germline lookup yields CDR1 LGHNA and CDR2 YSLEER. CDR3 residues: CASSQDLDYRNTIYF. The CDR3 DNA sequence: TGCGCCAGCAGCCAAGACCTGGACTATAGAAACACCATATATTTT.

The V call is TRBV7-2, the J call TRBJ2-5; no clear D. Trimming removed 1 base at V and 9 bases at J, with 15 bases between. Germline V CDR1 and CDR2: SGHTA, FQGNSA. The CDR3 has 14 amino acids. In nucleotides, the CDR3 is TGTGCCAGCAGCTTAGGAAGGGTGAATCAGCCCCAGTACTTC. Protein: CASSLGRVNQPQYF.

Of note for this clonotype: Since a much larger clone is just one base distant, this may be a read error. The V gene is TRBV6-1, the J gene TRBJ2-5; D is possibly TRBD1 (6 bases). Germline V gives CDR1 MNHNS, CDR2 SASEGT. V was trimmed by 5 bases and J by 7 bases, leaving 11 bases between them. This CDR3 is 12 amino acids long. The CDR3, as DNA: TGTGCCAGCAGTCGTACAGGGTCGACCCAGTACTTC. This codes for CASSRTGSTQYF.

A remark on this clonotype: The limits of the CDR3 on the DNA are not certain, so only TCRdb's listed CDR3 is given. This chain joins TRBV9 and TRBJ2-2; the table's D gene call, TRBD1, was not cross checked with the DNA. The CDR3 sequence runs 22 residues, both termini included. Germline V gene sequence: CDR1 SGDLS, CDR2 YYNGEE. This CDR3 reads CASSVGQFNEQYFGPGTGELFF.

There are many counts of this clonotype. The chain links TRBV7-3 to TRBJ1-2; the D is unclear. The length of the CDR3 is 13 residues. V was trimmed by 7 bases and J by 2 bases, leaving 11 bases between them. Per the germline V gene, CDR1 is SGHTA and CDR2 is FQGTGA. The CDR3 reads CASISYRNYGYTF. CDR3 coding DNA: TGTGCCAGCATCAGTTACAGAAACTATGGCTACACCTTC.

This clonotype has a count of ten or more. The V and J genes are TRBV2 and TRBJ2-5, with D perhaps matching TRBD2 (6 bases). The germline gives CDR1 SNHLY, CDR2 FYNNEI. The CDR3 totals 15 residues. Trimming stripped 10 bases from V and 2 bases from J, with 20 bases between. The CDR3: CATEEGSGLQETQYF. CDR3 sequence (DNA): TGTGCCACCGAGGAGGGTAGCGGACTACAAGAGACCCAGTACTTC.

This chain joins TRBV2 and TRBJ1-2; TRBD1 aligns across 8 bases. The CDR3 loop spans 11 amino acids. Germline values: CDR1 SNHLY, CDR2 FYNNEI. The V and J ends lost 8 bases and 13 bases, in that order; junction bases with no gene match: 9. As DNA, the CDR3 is TGTGCCAGCGGTGGACAGGGAGTACCCACCTTC. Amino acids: CASGGQGVPTF.